Listed here is a single TCR beta chain. Its antigen remains unidentified. Sequenced by immunoSEQ multiplex PCR; TCRdb stores in-frame clones only, minus some. The table shows about 140,000 clones, with 80% to 95% occurring only once. The data derive from a study of CD4+ T cells in melanoma. Study-level points and caveats: A reported correlation linked neoantigen-specific CD4+ T cells to CD8+, macrophage and B cell function. Reportedly, melanoma neoantigen-specific CD4+ T cells showed varied differentiation states.

This CDR3 comprises 14 residues. In germline, CDR1 is KGHSH, CDR2 LQKENI. With 6 bases removed from V and 8 bases from J, the gap between germline ends came to 14 bases. The chain links TRBV18 to TRBJ1-6; D unclear. The TCR comes from a human donor with melanoma. As DNA, the CDR3 is TGTGCCAGCTCCCTAGAAGGGTCGGATTCACCCCTCCACTTT. Its protein is CASSLEGSDSPLHF.